The clone carrying this T cell receptor beta chain came up many times. Its specificity is unknown. These data originate in a study of T cells in Graves' hyperthyroidism and ophthalmopathy. The length of the CDR3 is 13 residues. Germline-derived CDR1 and CDR2 are KGHSH and LQKENI. With 3 bases removed from V and 4 bases from J, the gap between germline ends came to 9 bases. RNA transcripts were the template for amplifying TCR beta CDR3 regions. The TCR CDR3 first-round RT-PCR relied on the HTBI primer set. TCRdb called the multiplex PCR reads again in MiXCR, with one record for every CDR3 protein. The table includes about 420,000 distinct CDR3 sequences, approximately 13% detected once. Study-wide results and caveats: Blood also showed most of the thyroid clonotypes that were expanded above 0.001. From stable hyperthyroidism, ophthalmopathy was set apart by a 13 V-J model.

The study defined stable Graves' hyperthyroidism as no ophthalmopathy progression within 18 months. The rearrangement links TRBV18 to TRBJ1-2, with D unresolved. The sequenced material came from blood. The clonotype comes from a woman between 18 and 30 years old with Graves' hyperthyroidism. The CDR3 protein is CASSPDGTYGYTF. DNA for the CDR3: TGTGCCAGCTCACCCGACGGAACCTATGGCTACACCTTC.